This TCR beta chain appears in the sequencing data of a study of identical twins. MiXCR, applied by TCRdb to the 5' RACE reads, yields one record per CDR3 protein. This repertoire shows 550,000 to 700,000 distinct CDR3 sequences, over 8.5% found once; its top ten account for 2.5% to 3.5%. The germline V gene encodes CDR1 SQVTM and CDR2 ANQGSEA. The trim removed 3 bases at V and 4 bases at J, leaving 2 bases unmatched. This CDR3 comprises 12 residues. This clonotype was recorded many times. These sequences were also reported in another study, on yellow fever vaccine responses in identical twins. From that study: Reports say the vaccine T cell response in twins looked partly convergent and partly personalized.

This sequence joins TRBV29-1 and TRBJ2-7; TRBD1 aligns across 8 bases. Source material: PBMCs. The sequence was collected from a woman under 30 in good health. The CDR3 protein is CSVETGVYEQYF. CDR3 sequence (DNA): TGCAGCGTTGAGACAGGGGTGTACGAGCAGTACTTC.